This TCR beta chain originates from a study of cytomegalovirus exposure and HLA in healthy donors. Broader study findings: In a later analysis, compared with equally common non-associated chains, HLA-associated beta chains were more expanded. When a later analysis was performed, an Asian-associated ancestry cluster reportedly had fewer N-insertions than the approximately 600-donor mean.

Concerning this clone: Its antigen is unidentified.

PCR was performed using 60 Vbeta and 13 Jbeta primers. The table came from immunoSEQ multiplex PCR; TCRdb's copy has only in-frame clones and leaves some out. Found here are 130,000 to 150,000 clones, roughly 79% of them singletons; the top ten hold more than 0.75%. Germline CDR1 is MNHNS and CDR2 is SASEGT. J gave up 5 bases and V 0 bases, and 8 bases lay outside the gene matches. The CDR3 totals 16 residues. This clonotype was obtained from a man younger than 35 in good health and CMV-seronegative. The sample comprised PBMCs. The chain joins TRBV6-1 to TRBJ1-2, with 8 nucleotides matching TRBD1. CDR3 sequence (DNA): TGTGCCAGCAGTGAAGCTTTGGCAGGGGGCCGATATGGCTACACCTTC. Protein product: CASSEALAGGRYGYTF.